This TCR beta chain was documented in a study of T cell responses to AZD1222 COVID-19 vaccine. Study-wide results and caveats: Targets within unmutated variant regions were reportedly found for nearly half of spike-specific TCRs. Two AZD1222 administrations were followed by greater Spike-specific TCR breadth and depth. Baseline seropositivity occurred in only 5 to 7 AZD1222 recipients. Mostly white British, mostly female donors; authors suggested clonal diversity may be underestimated.

J lost 4 bases, V lost 1 base, and 8 bases had no gene match. The CDR3 has 17 amino acids. In germline, CDR1 is KGHSH, CDR2 LQKENI. In the case of this clone: Its antigen is unidentified.

Sequenced by immunoSEQ multiplex PCR; TCRdb stores in-frame clones only, minus some. The sample carries about 57,000 clones, approximately 86% recorded once. The sample consisted of peripheral blood, taken on day 0 of AZD1222 vaccination. This clonotype originated in an adult in good health. The chain recombines TRBV18 with TRBJ2-1; 9 bases align to TRBD1. CDR3 loop: CASSPLAGTGSYNEQFF. CDR3 DNA: TGTGCCAGCTCACCACTCGCAGGGACAGGGTCATACAATGAGCAGTTCTTC.